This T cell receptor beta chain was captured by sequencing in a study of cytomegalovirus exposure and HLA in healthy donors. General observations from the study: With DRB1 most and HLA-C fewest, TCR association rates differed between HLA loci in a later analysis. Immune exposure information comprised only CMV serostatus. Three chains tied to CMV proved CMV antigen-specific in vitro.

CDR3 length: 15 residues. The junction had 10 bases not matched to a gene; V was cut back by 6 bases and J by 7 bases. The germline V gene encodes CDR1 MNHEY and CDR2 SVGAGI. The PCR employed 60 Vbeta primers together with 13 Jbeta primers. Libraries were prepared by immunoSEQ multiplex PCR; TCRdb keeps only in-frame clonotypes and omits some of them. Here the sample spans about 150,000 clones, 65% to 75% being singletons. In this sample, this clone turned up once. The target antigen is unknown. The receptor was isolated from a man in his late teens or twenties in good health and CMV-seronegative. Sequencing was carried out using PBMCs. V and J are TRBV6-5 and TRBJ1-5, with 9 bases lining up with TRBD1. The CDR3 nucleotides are TGTGCCAGCAGAGGACCGGGACAGGGCTACCAGCCCCAGCATTTT. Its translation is CASRGPGQGYQPQHF.